These T cell receptor beta chains were read from a single sample in a study of T cells in narcolepsy. Sequencing used immunoSEQ multiplex PCR; TCRdb keeps in-frame clones, though not all of them. The repertoire holds 15,000 to 20,000 clones, with around 84% as singletons. The source material was memory (CD45RA-) CD4+ T cells from blood. The source is a human donor in good health. Each CDR3 is given with its conserved first and last residue. D genes are given only for firm matches. Some rows mark clone size as missing; the rest say once, few, many or name a class of expanded clone.

V gene	D gene	clone size	J gene	CDR3 DNA	CDR3 protein
TRBV18	.	.	TRBJ1-2	TGTGCCAGCTCACCACTGGACGGACTATATGGCTACACCTTC	CASSPLDGLYGYTF
TRBV6-1	.	.	TRBJ2-7	TGTGCCAGCAGGGTCTCCTACGAGCAGTACTTC	CASRVSYEQYF
TRBV7-8	.	.	TRBJ1-1	TGTGCCAGCAGCTTAGTGCTAGACACTGAAGCTTTCTTT	CASSLVLDTEAFF
TRBV7-2	.	.	TRBJ2-1	TGTGCCAGCAGCTCACCTTTCAATGAGCAGTTCTTC	CASSSPFNEQFF
TRBV2	TRBD2	.	TRBJ2-2	TGTGCCAGCAGTGCGGGAGGGTACACCGGGGAGCTGTTTTTT	CASSAGGYTGELFF
TRBV30	.	.	TRBJ1-4	TGTGCCTGGAGTGTTGGTGGATGGACAGTCAATGAAAAACTGTTTTTT	CAWSVGGWTVNEKLFF
TRBV23-1	TRBD1	few	TRBJ2-1	TGCGCCAGCAGTCATCGCCGGGACAGGGGGCGAGGATGGGACAATGAGCAGTTCTTC	CASSHRRDRGRGWDNEQFF
TRBV10-1	.	once	TRBJ2-2	TGCGCCAGCAGTGAGTCCAAGGGACTCACCGGGGAGCTGTTTTTT	CASSESKGLTGELFF
TRBV6-6	TRBD1	few	TRBJ1-5	TGTGCCAGCAGCCCAGGGACAGGGCGCAATCAGCCCCAGCATTTT	CASSPGTGRNQPQHF
TRBV2	TRBD1	.	TRBJ2-2	TGTGCCAGCAGTTGGGACAGGAACACCGGGGAGCTGTTTTTT	CASSWDRNTGELFF
TRBV29-1	TRBD1	.	TRBJ2-5	TGCAGCGCGAGACAGGGGGCATCGGAGACCCAGTACTTC	CSARQGASETQYF
TRBV29-1	.	few	TRBJ2-3	TGCAGCGTTGGTCGGGGGGCGGGCACAGATACGCAGTATTTT	CSVGRGAGTDTQYF
TRBV6-1	TRBD1	.	TRBJ1-1	TGTGCCAGCACCTACAGGGGAGGGGCTGAAGCTTTCTTT	CASTYRGGAEAFF
TRBV5-1	.	.	TRBJ1-1	TGCGCCAGCAGCGACGAACGAAGATCGGGGACTAACACTGAAGCTTTCTTT	CASSDERRSGTNTEAFF
TRBV19	TRBD2	.	TRBJ2-5	TGTGCCAGTAGTATTCGGGTGACTAGCGGGAGGCGGGGGGAGACCCAGTACTTC	CASSIRVTSGRRGETQYF
TRBV19	TRBD1	once	TRBJ1-6	TGTGCCAGTAGTCCCCGGGGACAGGGGGAATCACCCCTCCACTTT	CASSPRGQGESPLHF
TRBV4-3	TRBD1	.	TRBJ1-2	TGCGCCAGCAGCCAACCGGGACAGGGTCCCTATGGCTACACCTTC	CASSQPGQGPYGYTF
TRBV25-1	.	.	TRBJ2-1	TGTGCCAGCAGCCATACTAAAGGGAGGCAGTTCTTC	CASSHTKGRQFF
TRBV27	.	once	TRBJ2-1	TGTGCCAGCAGTGGCCTAATAGGATACAATGAGCAGTTCTTC	CASSGLIGYNEQFF
TRBV2	.	few	TRBJ1-6	TGTGCCAGCAGAGGTGGGGTTAATAATTCACCCCTCCACTTT	CASRGGVNNSPLHF
TRBV28	.	.	TRBJ1-1	TGTGCCAGCACTGCGAACACTGAAGCTTTCTTT	CASTANTEAFF
TRBV10-3	.	.	TRBJ2-6	TGTGCCATCAGTGGATCGGGAACTGGGGCCAACGTCCTGACTTTC	CAISGSGTGANVLTF
TRBV4-1	TRBD1	.	TRBJ1-2	TGCGCCAGCAGGAGGGGGACAGGGGCAGGATATGGCTACACCTTC	CASRRGTGAGYGYTF
TRBV5-6	.	.	TRBJ1-2	TGTGCCAGCAGCCCTGGGGTGGGGATGGGAGATGGCTACACCTTC	CASSPGVGMGDGYTF
TRBV11-2	.	once	TRBJ2-5	TGTGCCAGCAGCTTACCCCAAGGCACCCAGTACTTC	CASSLPQGTQYF
TRBV6-1	.	.	TRBJ1-1	TGTGCCAGCAGCCGTAACACTGAAGCTTTCTTT	CASSRNTEAFF
TRBV30	.	.	TRBJ1-3	TGTGCCTGGAGTGAGGTCGGCGGAAACACCATATATTTT	CAWSEVGGNTIYF
TRBV30	TRBD2	.	TRBJ2-5	TGTGCCTGGAGGAAGGGACTAGCGGGAGGGAGTGGGTGGTACTTC	CAWRKGLAGGSGWYF
TRBV18	.	.	TRBJ1-4	TGTGCCAGCTCACCACGGAGGGGTGAAAAACTGTTTTTT	CASSPRRGEKLFF
TRBV28	TRBD1	.	TRBJ1-6	TGTGCCAGCAGCACAGGGGGGGACAATTCACCCCTCCACTTT	CASSTGGDNSPLHF
TRBV7-2	.	once	TRBJ2-1	TGTGCCAGCACCATAACCCCGCCGAGCTCCTACAATGAGCAGTTCTTC	CASTITPPSSYNEQFF
TRBV6-8	.	.	TRBJ1-2	TGTGCCAGCAGTGGGGCGCGCCACACCTTC	CASSGARHTF
TRBV20-1	.	.	TRBJ1-1	TGCAGTGCTTCGCGGGCCTACGAAGCTTTCTTT	CSASRAYEAFF
TRBV6-1	.	.	TRBJ1-2	TGTGCCAGCAGTGAAGTGATGGGGCGCAGGTCCTATGGCTACACCTTC	CASSEVMGRRSYGYTF
TRBV30	.	.	TRBJ2-1	TGTGCCTGGAGTTTATTCAATGAGCAGTTCTTC	CAWSLFNEQFF